Shown below are 24 T cell receptor beta chains from a single sample sequenced in a study of blood T cell repertoires in COVID-19. Using immunoSEQ multiplex PCR, the repertoire was profiled, and TCRdb retains in-frame clones only, with some absent. The sample includes roughly 200,000 clones, more than 80% of them seen just once. What was sequenced was peripheral blood. The receptors shown here come from a woman in her sixties with acute or convalescent COVID-19.

The genes are TRBV6-6 and TRBJ2-4; D may be TRBD2 (6 bases). V lost 0 bases and J lost 8, with 11 bases in between. CDR3 length: 14 residues. In germline, CDR1 is MNHNY, CDR2 SVGAGI (reference sequence). CDR3 in amino acids: CASSYSNWGDIQYF. CDR3 in DNA: TGTGCCAGCAGTTACTCGAATTGGGGGGACATTCAGTACTTC.

The rearrangement joins TRBV30 to TRBJ2-7; 7 nucleotides agree with TRBD2. With 0 bases clipped from V and 5 bases from J, the junction kept 10 bases outside the gene matches. There are 15 residues in the CDR3. CDR1 is GTSNPN and CDR2 is SVGIG in the germline V gene (reference sequence). CDR3 sequence: CAWSVRGSLRDEQYF. DNA for the CDR3: TGTGCCTGGAGTGTACGCGGGAGCCTCCGGGACGAGCAGTACTTC.

This sequence joins TRBV15 and TRBJ2-3, with D uncertain. The CDR3 sequence is 14 residues long. The germline gives CDR1 LNHNV, CDR2 YYDKDF (reference sequence). V was cut by 0 bases and J by 2 bases, with 6 bases left in between. The CDR3 loop is CATSRDPTTDTQYF. CDR3 nucleotides: TGTGCCACCAGCAGAGATCCTACCACAGATACGCAGTATTTT. The whole variable domain, filled in from reference TRBV15 and TRBJ2-3, reads DAMVIQNPRYQVTQFGKPVTLSCSQTLNHNVMYWYQQKSSQAPKLLFHYYDKDFNNEADTPDNFQSRRPNTSFCFLDIRSPGLGDTAMYLCATSRDPTTDTQYFGPGTRLTVL.

The chain combines TRBV28 with TRBJ1-5, with no clear D. The germline V gene encodes CDR1 MDHEN and CDR2 SYDVKM. This CDR3 has 13 residues. V was pared by 7 bases and J by 4 bases, with 11 bases between. In DNA, the CDR3 is TGTGCCAGCATCACTACTTGGAATCAGCCCCAGCATTTT. Translation gives CASITTWNQPQHF.

This chain connects TRBV27 to TRBJ2-7; 7 positions match TRBD1. The CDR3 sequence is 12 residues long. Germline values: CDR1 MNHEY, CDR2 SMNVEV (reference sequence). Germline trimming cut 6 bases from V and 1 base from J; bases unmatched to any gene: 0. DNA of the CDR3: TGTGCCAGCAGGACAGGGTCCTACGAGCAGTACTTC. As protein: CASRTGSYEQYF.

This sequence joins TRBV30 and TRBJ2-2; 12 positions match TRBD2. The CDR3 loop spans 17 amino acids. V lost 1 base, J lost 4 bases, and 7 bases stayed unmatched. Germline values: CDR1 GTSNPN, CDR2 SVGIG (reference sequence). CDR3 sequence (DNA): TGTGCCTGGAGTGCCCAAAGACTAGCGGGAGCCACCGGGGAGCTGTTTTTT. This sequence encodes CAWSAQRLAGATGELFF.

This clone was counted between two and nine times. The chain links TRBV28 to TRBJ1-2; TRBD1 agrees at 8 bases. Per the germline V gene, CDR1 is MDHEN and CDR2 is SYDVKM. The J segment lost 5 bases and the V segment lost 2 bases, leaving 7 bases of the junction unmatched. The CDR3 spans 15 residues. As DNA, the CDR3 is TGTGCCAGCAGTTTACCTCCGCAGGGGGCGTATGGCTACACCTTC. This sequence encodes CASSLPPQGAYGYTF.

The V gene is TRBV23-1, the J gene TRBJ1-2; a possible D gene is TRBD1 (6 bases). TRBV23-1 is assigned to the ORF class and has an uncertain function. The CDR3 is 14 amino acids. V was cut by 4 bases and J by 3 bases, with 12 bases left in between. Here the CDR3 DNA reads TGCGCCAGCAGTCCTGGGACACTACACTATGGCTACACCTTC. Its protein product is CASSPGTLHYGYTF.

This sequence joins TRBV19 and TRBJ2-2; D might be TRBD1 (6 bases). Trimming left V 8 bases short and J 1 base short, with 17 bases between. The V gene's germline CDR1 is LNHDA and CDR2 SQIVND (reference sequence). The CDR3 is made up of 16 amino acids. CDR3 protein: CASQSGTRMNTGELFF. The CDR3 DNA is TGTGCCAGTCAATCCGGGACACGTATGAACACCGGGGAGCTGTTTTTT.

The CDR3 DNA reads TGTGCCAGCAGTTACCCCGGATGGACAGCCGAGCAGTTCTTC. Translating it yields CASSYPGWTAEQFF. The chain has TRBV6-5 and TRBJ2-1; TRBD1 is a possible D gene (6 bases). The germline V and J ends were trimmed by 2 bases and 10 bases, with 15 bases remaining between them. This CDR3 spans 14 amino acids. In germline, CDR1 is MNHEY, CDR2 SVGAGI.

Comments on this clone: The sample holds other DNA sequences that translate to the same CDR3. The chain has TRBV29-1 and TRBJ2-1; D is perhaps TRBD2 (5 bases). The V and J ends lost 7 bases and 4 bases respectively, with 17 bases between them. Germline CDR1 is SQVTM and CDR2 is ANQGSEA. This CDR3 spans 14 amino acids. The DNA for the CDR3 is TGCAGCGGCCTACTAGATCCGGGTTACAATGAGCAGTTCTTC. Translation: CSGLLDPGYNEQFF.

This sequence joins TRBV29-1 and TRBJ2-3, with D maybe TRBD2 (6 bases). The germline gives CDR1 SQVTM, CDR2 ANQGSEA. The ends were cut back, 7 bases at V and 2 bases at J, with 10 bases in the middle. This CDR3 has 12 amino acids. The CDR3 coding sequence is TGCAGCGGGAGGGTCGCCACAGATACGCAGTATTTT. Encoded protein: CSGRVATDTQYF.

The J gene is TRBJ1-3, the V gene TRBV10-3, with D tentatively TRBD1 (6 bases). Trimming stripped 10 bases from V and 0 bases from J, with 10 bases between. The CDR3 is 13 residues long. CDR1 is ENHRY, CDR2 SYGVKD, per germline. The CDR3 DNA reads TGTGCCACTACAGGGAGCTCTGGAAACACCATATATTTT. Protein sequence: CATTGSSGNTIYF.

The chain is built from TRBV11-2 and TRBJ2-1; TRBD2 matches 11 bases. Unmatched junction bases numbered 5, after V lost 5 bases and J lost 5 bases. The CDR3 runs to 15 residues. CDR1 and CDR2 (germline): SGHAT, FQNNGV. CDR3 in amino acids: CASSPSGLADNEQFF. CDR3 coding DNA: TGTGCCAGCAGCCCGTCGGGACTAGCGGACAATGAGCAGTTCTTC. Filled out from reference TRBV11-2 and TRBJ2-1, the complete variable domain reads EAGVAQSPRYKIIEKRQSVAFWCNPISGHATLYWYQQILGQGPKLLIQFQNNGVVDDSQLPKDRFSAERLKGVDSTLKIQPAKLEDSAVYLCASSPSGLADNEQFFGPGTRLTVL.

The chain carries TRBV5-1 and TRBJ2-3; 8 bases align to TRBD2. With V trimmed by 0 bases and J by 3 bases, 3 bases remained unmatched. CDR3 size: 15 residues. The germline V gene has CDR1 SGHRS and CDR2 YFSETQ. The CDR3 nucleotides read TGCGCCAGCAGCTTGGTGATAGCGGGGACAGATACGCAGTATTTT. This codes for CASSLVIAGTDTQYF.

This clone came up a few times. The rearrangement links TRBV5-1 to TRBJ1-1; tentatively, D is TRBD1 (6 bases). This CDR3 is 15 amino acids long. Germline values: CDR1 SGHRS, CDR2 YFSETQ. Trimming took off 5 bases at V and 1 base at J, with 15 bases between the two ends. The CDR3 region has the DNA TGCGCCAGCAGTTCGATAAGGACAGCGAACACTGAAGCTTTCTTT. Protein product: CASSSIRTANTEAFF. Drawing the rest from reference TRBV5-1 and TRBJ1-1, the complete variable domain is KAGVTQTPRYLIKTRGQQVTLSCSPISGHRSVSWYQQTPGQGLQFLFEYFSETQRNKGNFPGRFSGRQFSNSRSEMNVSTLELGDSALYLCASSSIRTANTEAFFGQGTRLTVV.

V gene TRBV3-1 (or the pseudogene TRBV3-2) combines with J gene TRBJ2-7, with D maybe TRBD2 (5 bases). Germline loops: CDR1 LGHDT, CDR2 YNNKEL (reference sequence). CDR3 length: 15 amino acids. The ends were cut back, 0 bases at V and 2 bases at J, with 11 bases in the middle. This CDR3 reads CASSQEGGLAYEQYF. CDR3 nucleotides: TGTGCCAGCAGCCAAGAGGGTGGACTGGCCTACGAGCAGTACTTC.

Comment on this clone: Sequence at one end of the junction differs from germline and may be a read error. The V call is TRBV9, the J call TRBJ1-1; no definite D call. Germline assignment: CDR1 SGDLS and CDR2 YYNGEE. CDR3 size: 14 residues. The CDR3 region is CASSAGSGFPWPHF. Written as DNA, the CDR3 is TGTGCCAGCAGCGCGGGCAGCGGGTTCCCCTGGCCCCACTTT.

V usage is TRBV5-1 and J usage is TRBJ1-1; D might be TRBD1 (5 bases). This CDR3 has 14 amino acids. Trimming cost V 0 bases and J 6 bases, with 12 bases left between them. Germline assignment: CDR1 SGHRS and CDR2 YFSETQ. The CDR3 DNA reads as TGCGCCAGCAGCTTGGCACAGGCGGGGCCTGAAGCTTTCTTT. This translates into CASSLAQAGPEAFF.

The rearrangement uses TRBV9 and TRBJ1-2; 8 nucleotides match TRBD1. The CDR3 loop spans 15 amino acids. The junction had 9 bases not matched to a gene; V was cut back by 0 bases and J by 8 bases. The germline CDR1 and CDR2 sequences are SGDLS and YYNGEE. The CDR3 reads CASSVAADRDRGYTF. The CDR3 DNA reads as TGTGCCAGCAGCGTAGCTGCGGACAGGGATAGGGGCTACACCTTC.

J is TRBJ1-4 and V is TRBV12-3 or TRBV12-4; perhaps TRBD1 as D (6 bases). This CDR3 contains 13 residues. With 4 bases removed from V and 7 bases from J, the gap between germline ends came to 10 bases. The CDR3 DNA reads TGTGCCAGCAGTTGGGGGGGCAGTGAAAAACTGTTTTTT. Translation: CASSWGGSEKLFF.

V usage is TRBV6-5 and J usage is TRBJ1-5; D uncertain. The V end lost 0 bases, the J end lost 0 bases, and 6 bases lay between the germline ends. The CDR3 contains 15 residues. Germline V gene lookup returns CDR1 MNHEY and CDR2 SVGAGI. This CDR3 reads CASSYSAGSNQPQHF. The CDR3 nucleotides are TGTGCCAGCAGTTACTCAGCCGGTAGCAATCAGCCCCAGCATTTT.

Comment on this clone: Other DNA sequences in the same sample also yield this CDR3. The chain employs TRBV3-1 (or the pseudogene TRBV3-2) and TRBJ1-1, with a weak D call TRBD1 (5 bases). The V and J ends lost 1 base and 1 base respectively, with 7 bases between them. CDR3 size: 14 residues. Germline-derived CDR1 and CDR2 are LGHDT and YNNKEL (reference sequence). The CDR3: CASSQVGANTEAFF. The CDR3, as DNA: TGTGCCAGCAGCCAAGTAGGGGCGAACACTGAAGCTTTCTTT.

The V and J genes are TRBV4-2 and TRBJ1-1; 7 nucleotides line up with TRBD1. Germline V lookup: CDR1 LGHNA, CDR2 YNFKEQ. Trimming cost V 2 bases and J 4 bases; bases outside gene matches: 10. The CDR3 consists of 16 residues. The chain's CDR3 is CASSQNVGNRGTEAFF. DNA of the CDR3: TGTGCCAGCAGCCAAAATGTGGGGAACAGGGGCACTGAAGCTTTCTTT.